The source of this TCR beta chain is a study of T-cell memory formation after mild COVID-19. Study summary: Largely, TCR clusters stayed within a single donor. Study-wide results and caveats: Clones that contracted from day 15 to 85 had balanced CD4/CD8; later expanders were CD4+ biased.

The CDR3 has 13 residues. Trimming at V came to 5 bases and at J to 7 bases, leaving 6 bases not matched to a gene. Germline-derived CDR1 and CDR2 are SGHTA and FQGNSA. This clonotype was detected ten times or more. Its antigen remains unidentified. Barcoded TCR alpha and TCR beta cDNA libraries with UMIs came from 5'RACE using constant-segment primers. TCRdb passed the 5' RACE reads through MiXCR, listing each CDR3 protein once. In the table there are 560,000 or so distinct CDR3 sequences, 17% of which are singletons. The chain joins TRBV7-2 to TRBJ2-7, with TRBD1 matching over 9 bases. The sequenced sample consisted of PBMCs or a T cell subset sorted from them (not recorded which). The sequence derives from an adult woman who had mild COVID-19 (a few samples of this study predate the infection). Cell type and time point are not known. CDR3: CASSPPGTGEQYF. In DNA form, the CDR3 reads TGTGCCAGCAGCCCTCCAGGGACAGGGGAGCAGTACTTC.